This T cell receptor (beta chain) is from a study of blood T cell repertoires in COVID-19. Study information: Spain, Italy and the United States supplied samples that represented acute and convalescent COVID-19.

Libraries were prepared by immunoSEQ multiplex PCR; TCRdb keeps only in-frame clonotypes and omits some of them. The table shows around 120,000 clones, with around 81% occurring only once. Trimming stripped 7 bases from V and 4 bases from J, with 11 bases between. Germline V gives CDR1 SNHLY, CDR2 FYNNEI. This CDR3 comprises 13 residues. The rearrangement uses TRBV2 and TRBJ1-3; D remains unclear. This TCR was sampled from a man in his 70s with acute or convalescent COVID-19. The specimen was peripheral blood. Here the CDR3 reads CASMRESGNTIYF. The CDR3 coding sequence is TGTGCCAGCATGAGAGAGTCAGGAAACACCATATATTTT.